These 14 T cell receptor beta chains came from one sample sequenced in a study of CD8+ T cells in alopecia areata. Noted treatment: oral pan-JAK inhibitor, 5-10 mg twice daily. Sequencing relied on a cDNA template that was reverse transcribed from extracted RNA. Here immunoSEQ multiplex PCR was the method, and the copy in TCRdb shows in-frame clones only, minus some. Of over 80,000 clones listed, around 47% were seen once; the top ten hold about 17%. The sequences come from CD8+ T cells sorted from blood, collected at week 24, from a patient treated with tofacitinib. The receptors come from a human donor with alopecia areata.

The chain couples TRBV27 to TRBJ2-5; D could derive from TRBD1 or TRBD2 (5 bases each). Trimming shortened V by 2 bases and J by 2 bases, and 15 bases separated the two germline ends. CDR1 is MNHEY, CDR2 SMNVEV, per germline (reference sequence). This CDR3 has 16 residues. CDR3 sequence (DNA): TGTGCCAGCAGTTTAAGGGGCGGAGGACTGCAAGAGACCCAGTACTTC. Encoded protein: CASSLRGGGLQETQYF.

In its sample, this clone was seen a few times. The chain couples TRBV11-2 to TRBJ2-4; D perhaps matches TRBD2 (6 bases). The CDR3 extends over 16 amino acids. Trimming removed 4 bases at V and 0 bases at J, with 13 bases between. Germline CDR1 SGHAT, CDR2 FQNNGV. In nucleotides, the CDR3 is TGTGCCAGCAGCTCACTAGCTGGGGTAGCCAAAAACATTCAGTACTTC. This encodes CASSSLAGVAKNIQYF.

The chain couples TRBV15 to TRBJ2-1, with 7 bases matching TRBD2. V gave up 1 base and J gave up 5 bases; unmatched junction bases: 5. The length of the CDR3 is 15 residues. Germline-derived CDR1 and CDR2 are LNHNV and YYDKDF (reference sequence). CDR3 region: CATSRGEGGHNEQFF. CDR3 nucleotides: TGTGCCACCAGCAGAGGGGAGGGAGGCCACAATGAGCAGTTCTTC. The full variable domain, rest sourced from reference TRBV15 and TRBJ2-1, is DAMVIQNPRYQVTQFGKPVTLSCSQTLNHNVMYWYQQKSSQAPKLLFHYYDKDFNNEADTPDNFQSRRPNTSFCFLDIRSPGLGDTAMYLCATSRGEGGHNEQFFGPGTRLTVL.

The CDR3 sequence is CASSEYGQGARSEQFF. The DNA for the CDR3 is TGTGCCAGCAGTGAATATGGGCAGGGGGCGCGTAGTGAGCAGTTCTTC. This sequence joins TRBV25-1 and TRBJ2-1; 8 positions match TRBD1. V gave up 0 bases and J gave up 9 bases; unmatched junction bases: 10. This CDR3 spans 16 amino acids. Germline CDR1 MGHDK, CDR2 SYGVNS.

There are a few counts of this clone. The chain links TRBV29-1 to TRBJ2-7; the match to TRBD2 covers 8 bases. The CDR3 totals 16 residues. CDR1 and CDR2 (germline): SQVTM, ANQGSEA. With V trimmed by 5 bases and J by 2 bases, 14 bases remained unmatched. CDR3 nucleotides: TGCAGCGTTTATGGTACAACTAGCGGAGGGACCTACGAGCAGTACTTC. Residues: CSVYGTTSGGTYEQYF.

J is TRBJ2-7 and V is TRBV4-1; 7 bases line up with TRBD1. Germline V gives CDR1 MGHRA, CDR2 YSYEKL. The CDR3 consists of 17 residues. With V trimmed by 3 bases and J by 2 bases, 13 bases remained unmatched. The CDR3 coding sequence is TGCGCCAGCAGCCAGGACCACGCAGGGGGTCGGACCTACGAGCAGTACTTC. This gives the protein CASSQDHAGGRTYEQYF.

V usage is TRBV7-9 and J usage is TRBJ2-1; 10 nucleotides agree with TRBD1. With 8 bases clipped from V and 8 bases from J, the junction kept 6 bases outside the gene matches. This CDR3 region has 13 residues. CDR1 and CDR2 (germline): SEHNR, FQNEAQ (reference sequence). The CDR3 DNA is TGTGCCAGCTCCGGGACAGGGGTGCATGAGCAGTTCTTC. This codes for CASSGTGVHEQFF. Full variable domain (missing parts from reference TRBV7-9 and TRBJ2-1): DTGVSQNPRHKITKRGQNVTFRCDPISEHNRLYWYRQTLGQGPEFLTYFQNEAQLEKSRLLSDRFSAERPKGSFSTLEIQRTEQGDSAMYLCASSGTGVHEQFFGPGTRLTVL.

The chain combines TRBV7-9 with TRBJ2-3; TRBD2 matches at 8 bases. Trimming took 5 bases from V and 2 from J; bases not matched to a gene: 9. The CDR3 consists of 16 residues. Per the germline V gene, CDR1 is SEHNR and CDR2 is FQNEAQ (reference sequence). The CDR3 nucleotides read TGTGCCAGCAGCCAAGAAGTAGCGGGGTACACAGATACGCAGTATTTT. Translation: CASSQEVAGYTDTQYF. The full variable domain, its missing parts supplied by reference TRBV7-9 and TRBJ2-3, is DTGVSQNPRHKITKRGQNVTFRCDPISEHNRLYWYRQTLGQGPEFLTYFQNEAQLEKSRLLSDRFSAERPKGSFSTLEIQRTEQGDSAMYLCASSQEVAGYTDTQYFGPGTRLTVL.

This clone has only a few counts. The chain uses TRBV5-6 and TRBJ2-7; no definite D call. V was trimmed by 4 bases and J by 3 bases, leaving 17 bases between them. The germline V gene encodes CDR1 SGHDT and CDR2 YYEEEE. The CDR3 is 15 residues long. The CDR3 DNA reads TGTGCCAGCAGCCTGACTGACCCTGCGATCTACGAGCAGTACTTC. It specifies CASSLTDPAIYEQYF.

This chain connects TRBV30 to TRBJ2-1, with unresolved D. Germline V gene lookup returns CDR1 GTSNPN and CDR2 SVGIG (reference sequence). This CDR3 region has 11 residues. V lost 2 bases to trimming and J lost 7 bases, with 6 bases between them. The CDR3 is CAWSMGNEQFF. The CDR3 DNA sequence: TGTGCCTGGAGTATGGGAAATGAGCAGTTCTTC. The whole variable domain, filled in from reference TRBV30 and TRBJ2-1, reads SQTIHQWPATLVQPVGSPLSLECTVEGTSNPNLYWYRQAAGRGLQLLFYSVGIGQISSEVPQNLSASRPQDRQFILSSKKLLLSDSGFYLCAWSMGNEQFFGPGTRLTVL.

The gene calls are TRBV7-8 and TRBJ2-7; 7 bases line up with TRBD1. Germline CDR1 SGHVS, CDR2 FQNEAQ. This CDR3 region has 15 residues. V trimming: 6 bases; J trimming: 2 bases; junction bases outside the gene matches: 10. CDR3 bases: TGTGCCAGCAGTTCTCCGGGACAGAGAACCTACGAGCAGTACTTC. Amino acid sequence: CASSSPGQRTYEQYF.

This clone was counted only a few times. The V call is TRBV11-2, the J call TRBJ2-1; a possible D gene is TRBD2 (6 bases). The CDR3 spans 17 residues. V was cut by 1 base and J by 5 bases, with 18 bases left in between. Germline lookup yields CDR1 SGHAT and CDR2 FQNNGV. The CDR3 sequence is CASSLVQVVGLNNEQFF. The CDR3 DNA reads TGTGCCAGCAGCTTAGTCCAGGTAGTGGGACTCAACAATGAGCAGTTCTTC.

The chain combines TRBV27 with TRBJ2-1; 8 bases line up with TRBD2. The CDR3 runs 10 residues. CDR1 MNHEY and CDR2 SMNVEV come from the germline V gene (reference sequence). The J segment lost 10 bases and the V segment lost 11 bases, leaving 4 bases of the junction unmatched. CDR3 sequence: CASGGREQFF. The CDR3 bases are TGTGCCTCGGGGGGGCGAGAGCAGTTCTTC.

The CDR3 region is CASSQEGVQPQHF. The CDR3 DNA is TGTGCCAGCAGCCAAGAGGGAGTCCAGCCCCAGCATTTT. The gene calls are TRBV4-2 and TRBJ1-5, with unresolved D. This CDR3 comprises 13 residues. Trimming removed 0 bases from V and 7 bases from J, with 7 bases in between. CDR1 LGHNA and CDR2 YNFKEQ come from the germline V gene.